This is a list of T cell receptor beta chains from one sample in a study of T-cell memory formation after mild COVID-19. In TCRdb, the 5' RACE reads were re-called with MiXCR into one record per CDR3 protein. The table shows about 440,000 distinct CDR3 sequences, with 20% occurring only once. The sample consisted of PBMCs or a T cell subset sorted from them (not recorded which). These receptors were taken from an adult woman who had mild COVID-19 (a few samples of this study predate the infection). Cell type and time point are not known. Both conserved end residues are part of each CDR3. A D gene is named only where the DNA matches it firmly. The listing skips clone size in some rows; elsewhere it reads once, few, many or a size class.

j_gene,v_gene,abundance,d_gene,CDR3nt,CDR3aa
TRBJ2-1,TRBV11-2,once,TRBD2,TGTGCCAGCAGCTCGTTTAGCGGGGGCCGCTCCTACAATGAGCAGTTCTTC,CASSSFSGGRSYNEQFF
TRBJ2-1,TRBV7-6,NA,NA,TGTGCCAGCAGCGGCCTTGGCGAGCAGTTCTTC,CASSGLGEQFF
TRBJ2-2,TRBV7-9,few,TRBD1,TGTGCCAGCAGCCCCCGCGCCGACAGGGGGATGTCCGGGGAGCTGTTTTTT,CASSPRADRGMSGELFF
TRBJ2-1,TRBV2,few,NA,TGTGCCAGCAGGACCGGGGACAATGAGCAGTTCTTC,CASRTGDNEQFF
TRBJ2-2,TRBV29-1,few,TRBD1,TGCAGCGTTACCGACAGGGCGAACACCGGGGAGCTGTTTTTT,CSVTDRANTGELFF
TRBJ2-1,TRBV4-1,few,NA,TGCGCCAGCAGCACTTCCTTGTGGTCCTACAATGAGCAGTTCTTC,CASSTSLWSYNEQFF
TRBJ2-7,TRBV27,many,NA,TGTGCCAGCAGTTCCCTAGATGCGGTGTCCTACGAGCAGTACTTC,CASSSLDAVSYEQYF
TRBJ1-1,TRBV12-3/TRBV12-4,NA,NA,TGTGCCAGCAAGGGGCACGGCCACAAGAACACTGAAGCTTTCTTT,CASKGHGHKNTEAFF
TRBJ2-5,TRBV15,NA,NA,TGTGCCACCAGCAGAGATCCCGGGCCTCAAGAGAACCAGTACTTC,CATSRDPGPQENQYF
TRBJ2-1,TRBV18,few,NA,TGTGCCAGCTCACCCCCGGGGACTGTGTACAATGAGCAGTTCTTC,CASSPPGTVYNEQFF
TRBJ2-7,TRBV7-6,NA,TRBD1,TGTGCCAGCAGCCCCCCCAGACAGGGATCCTACGAGCAGTACTTC,CASSPPRQGSYEQYF
TRBJ2-2,TRBV11-2,NA,NA,TGTGCCAGCAGCAGGGACACCCTAACAAGCGGGGAGCTGTTTTTT,CASSRDTLTSGELFF
TRBJ2-5,TRBV29-1,many,TRBD1,TGCAGCGTTGAAGCGAGGGGGCTGGAGACCCAGTACTTC,CSVEARGLETQYF
TRBJ1-1,TRBV15,NA,NA,TGTGCCACCAGCAGAGACAGGGTAGGGGCTTTCTTT,CATSRDRVGAFF
TRBJ2-3,TRBV30,few,NA,TGTGCCTGTTCAGGAGGGAGCACAGATACGCAGTATTTT,CACSGGSTDTQYF
TRBJ1-4,TRBV15,once,NA,TGTGCCACCAGCAGGGACAAGGCAAATAATGAAAAACTGTTTTTT,CATSRDKANNEKLFF
TRBJ2-1,TRBV2,NA,NA,TGTGCCAGCAGTGATTCGAGTGATGAGCAGTTCTTC,CASSDSSDEQFF
TRBJ2-1,TRBV7-9,NA,TRBD1,TGTGCCAGCACACCCATGGACAGGGCCACCTACAATGAGCAGTTCTTC,CASTPMDRATYNEQFF
TRBJ1-1,TRBV30,few,NA,TGTGCCTGGTTTCGGTTCGGGAACACTGAAGCTTTCTTT,CAWFRFGNTEAFF
TRBJ2-5,TRBV4-1,few,NA,TGCGCCAGCAGTCTCACTAGAAGGGAGACCCAGTACTTC,CASSLTRRETQYF
TRBJ2-1,TRBV7-3,NA,TRBD1,TGTGCCAGCAGCTTTGGCAGGACAGGTAAAAATGAGCAGTTCTTC,CASSFGRTGKNEQFF
TRBJ1-2,TRBV5-1,NA,NA,TGCGCCAGCAGCTTGGTGGGAGAAGCAGGCCTCTATGGCTACACCTTC,CASSLVGEAGLYGYTF
TRBJ2-2,TRBV3-1,NA,TRBD1,TGTGCCAGCAGCCACCAGACAGGGGGTTACTTGAACACCGGGGAGCTGTTTTTT,CASSHQTGGYLNTGELFF
TRBJ2-7,TRBV29-1,many,NA,TGCAGCGTTGAGCTCGGGTCCTACGAGCAGTACTTC,CSVELGSYEQYF
TRBJ2-7,TRBV5-1,few,TRBD2,TGCGCCACCTCGACTAGCGGTACCTCCTACGAGCAGTACTTC,CATSTSGTSYEQYF
TRBJ2-1,TRBV18,NA,TRBD1,TGTGCCAGCTCACCACCGACAGGGGGGAATGAGCAGTTCTTC,CASSPPTGGNEQFF
TRBJ2-3,TRBV5-1,NA,TRBD2,TGCGCCAGCAGCTCAAAGGGGGCGGGGGGGCCAAGCACAGATACGCAGTATTTT,CASSSKGAGGPSTDTQYF
TRBJ2-1,TRBV10-3,NA,TRBD2,TGTGCCATCAAAGGGACTAGCGGGCGAAGCTACAATGAGCAGTTCTTC,CAIKGTSGRSYNEQFF
TRBJ1-2,TRBV29-1,NA,NA,TGCAGCGTTGGACAACGGGCCGGAGATGGCTACACCTTC,CSVGQRAGDGYTF
TRBJ2-3,TRBV7-2,NA,NA,TGTGCCAGCAGCTTTTTCGACCGCGGAGGTAGAGATACGCAGTATTTT,CASSFFDRGGRDTQYF
TRBJ2-1,TRBV15,few,NA,TGTGCCACCAGCACTACTATACTACCGGGAACTGAGCAGTTCTTC,CATSTTILPGTEQFF
TRBJ2-3,TRBV27,NA,NA,TGTGCCAGCAGTTTTCCCGGACACGGGCGATATGATACGCAGTATTTT,CASSFPGHGRYDTQYF
TRBJ1-1,TRBV18,few,NA,TGTGCCAGCTCGCCGGGGTTTCAGAACACTGAAGCTTTCTTT,CASSPGFQNTEAFF
TRBJ2-1,TRBV5-1,NA,TRBD2,TGCGCCAGCAGCTTGGTGACTAGCGGGGCATTTGAGCAGTTCTTC,CASSLVTSGAFEQFF
TRBJ2-1,TRBV12-3/TRBV12-4,NA,NA,TGTGCCAGCAGTTTAAACGGGAGATGGGCTGAGCAGTTCTTC,CASSLNGRWAEQFF
TRBJ1-3,TRBV6-6,NA,NA,TGTGCCAGCAGCCTCACGAGGGAATCTGGAAACACCATATATTTT,CASSLTRESGNTIYF
TRBJ2-6,TRBV6-5,NA,NA,TGTGCCAGCAGTACCCCCGCGGGGCTTGGGGCCAACGTCCTGACTTTC,CASSTPAGLGANVLTF
TRBJ2-1,TRBV2,NA,NA,TGTGCCAGCAGTATAGCGCATAGCTCCTACAATGAGCAGTTCTTC,CASSIAHSSYNEQFF
TRBJ2-1,TRBV7-3,many,NA,TGTGCCAGCAGCTTAGAGGGGATGGGGGGAAGCAGCTCCTACAATGAGCAGTTCTTC,CASSLEGMGGSSSYNEQFF
TRBJ1-5,TRBV12-3/TRBV12-4,NA,TRBD1,TGTGCCAGCAGTGAACAGGGGGGTCAGCCCCAGCATTTT,CASSEQGGQPQHF
TRBJ2-6,TRBV6-2/TRBV6-3,NA,TRBD1,TGTGCCAGCACCCGAGGACAGGGCTATTTCTCTGGGGCCAACGTCCTGACTTTC,CASTRGQGYFSGANVLTF
TRBJ2-1,TRBV4-1,few,NA,TGCGCCAGCAGCCAAGGGAGGAGTGAGCAGTTCTTC,CASSQGRSEQFF
TRBJ2-3,TRBV18,few,TRBD1,TGTGCCAGCTCACCTCAGGGGACAGGGATCACAGATACGCAGTATTTT,CASSPQGTGITDTQYF
TRBJ2-1,TRBV19,NA,TRBD2,TGTGCCAGTAGTATGCGGGGGGAAGCCTACAATGAGCAGTTCTTC,CASSMRGEAYNEQFF
TRBJ2-7,TRBV29-1,NA,NA,TGCAGCGTTGAAAGGGGTGGGGGGACGGCCGAGCAGTACTTC,CSVERGGGTAEQYF
TRBJ2-5,TRBV19,NA,TRBD1,TGTGCCAGTAGTCGACGACAGGGCGACGAGACCCAGTACTTC,CASSRRQGDETQYF
TRBJ2-3,TRBV5-1,NA,NA,TGCGCCAGCAGCTTACAGGTGGGGGGCACAGATACGCAGTATTTT,CASSLQVGGTDTQYF
TRBJ1-1,TRBV6-5,NA,NA,TGTGCCAGCAGTGACCCAAACACTGAAGCTTTCTTT,CASSDPNTEAFF
TRBJ2-5,TRBV7-2,NA,TRBD2,TGTGCCAGCAAGAAGCGGGATCAAGAGACCCAGTACTTC,CASKKRDQETQYF